The 32 T cell receptor beta chains in this list originate from one sample, sequenced in a study of T cells in Graves' hyperthyroidism and ophthalmopathy. RNA transcripts served as the template for amplifying TCR beta CDR3 regions. The HTBI primer set drove a first-round RT-PCR of the TCR CDR3. MiXCR was run by TCRdb on the multiplex PCR reads, yielding one entry per CDR3 protein. The table lists around 700,000 distinct CDR3 sequences, 18% of them singletons. The specimen was blood. The receptors come from a woman aged 45-60 years with Graves' hyperthyroidism that later progressed to Graves' ophthalmopathy.

This clonotype was counted ten times or more. V usage is TRBV6-1 and J usage is TRBJ2-7, with 13 positions matching TRBD2. Losses at the gene ends were 5 bases for V and 5 bases for J; bases not matched to a gene: 6. This CDR3 spans 15 amino acids. Looked up from germline, CDR1 is MNHNS and CDR2 is SASEGT. CDR3 nucleotide sequence: TGTGCCAGCAGTAGACGGACTAGCGGGGGAGACGAGCAGTACTTC. Translating it yields CASSRRTSGGDEQYF.

This clonotype was counted between two and nine times. This chain links TRBV9 with TRBJ1-1; D is possibly TRBD1 (6 bases). The CDR3 has 15 residues. V lost 1 base and J 1 base, leaving 11 bases between the germline ends. In germline, CDR1 is SGDLS, CDR2 YYNGEE. The CDR3 region is CASSVSETGNTEAFF. DNA of the CDR3: TGTGCCAGCAGCGTATCTGAGACAGGGAACACTGAAGCTTTCTTT.

This clonotype was picked up a small number of times. This chain connects TRBV10-3 to TRBJ2-3; 8 positions agree with TRBD2. V was pared by 4 bases and J by 4 bases, with 7 bases of the junction left unmatched. This CDR3 region has 15 residues. Germline-derived CDR1 and CDR2 are ENHRY and SYGVKD. The DNA of the CDR3 is TGTGCCATCAGTGTTGGCGGGGGGAACGCAGATACGCAGTATTTT. It is translated as CAISVGGGNADTQYF.

The table lists this clonotype with many counts. The chain combines TRBV5-1 with TRBJ2-3, with no clear D. Trimming shortened V by 6 bases and J by 0 bases, and 11 bases separated the two germline ends. Germline V gene lookup returns CDR1 SGHRS and CDR2 YFSETQ. The CDR3 is 14 residues long. In nucleotides, the CDR3 is TGCGCCAGCAAGAGAGCCATTAGCACAGATACGCAGTATTTT. Its protein product is CASKRAISTDTQYF.

V gene TRBV6-5 combines with J gene TRBJ2-5, with TRBD1 matching 8 bases. CDR3 length: 15 residues. The V segment lost 4 bases and the J segment 5 bases; nucleotides outside the gene matches: 9. Germline loops: CDR1 MNHEY, CDR2 SVGAGI. CDR3 amino acids: CASSSSGGTGETQYF. DNA of the CDR3: TGTGCCAGCAGTTCATCTGGGGGGACAGGCGAGACCCAGTACTTC.

This clonotype was recorded at least ten times. The chain is built from TRBV3-1 and TRBJ1-1, with D perhaps matching TRBD1 (6 bases). The CDR3 loop spans 13 amino acids. With 7 bases removed from V and 8 bases from J, the gap between germline ends came to 17 bases. Germline assignment: CDR1 LGHDT and CDR2 YNNKEL (reference sequence). CDR3 in DNA: TGTGCCAGCACCCCAACATCGGGGGCAGAAGCTTTCTTT. Amino acids: CASTPTSGAEAFF.

This clonotype was counted many times. V is TRBV5-1 and J is TRBJ1-2, with 7 bases fitting TRBD1. This CDR3 comprises 14 residues. CDR1 and CDR2 (germline): SGHRS, YFSETQ. Trimming at V came to 4 bases and at J to 4 bases, leaving 7 bases not matched to a gene. The CDR3 sequence is CASSQDRPTYGYTF. As DNA, the CDR3 is TGCGCCAGCAGCCAGGACAGGCCCACCTATGGCTACACCTTC.

This clonotype appeared many times. This chain uses TRBV5-1 with TRBJ1-1, with 7 bases fitting TRBD1. J was trimmed by 1 base and V by 0 bases; bases with no gene match: 3. Germline CDR1 reads SGHRS; CDR2 reads YFSETQ. This CDR3 contains 15 residues. The CDR3 nucleotides read TGCGCCAGCAGCTTGGTCGGGACAGAGAACACTGAAGCTTTCTTT. Protein sequence: CASSLVGTENTEAFF.

The table lists this clonotype with a few counts. This chain connects TRBV4-1 to TRBJ2-5, with D hard to call. V was trimmed by 4 bases and J by 3 bases, leaving 12 bases between them. CDR3 length: 14 residues. Germline V gene sequence: CDR1 MGHRA, CDR2 YSYEKL. The CDR3 region is CASSPLGSKETQYF. The CDR3 DNA reads as TGCGCCAGCAGCCCCTTGGGATCTAAAGAGACCCAGTACTTC.

This clonotype was seen many times. This chain uses TRBV13 with TRBJ2-1; D possibly corresponds to TRBD2 (5 bases). Trimming removed 5 bases from V and 10 bases from J, with 18 bases in between. In germline, CDR1 is PRHDT, CDR2 FYEKMQ (reference sequence). This CDR3 comprises 14 residues. The DNA of the CDR3 is TGTGCCAGCAGCCTCTACCTTGAGGGTTGGGAGCAGTTCTTC. Residues: CASSLYLEGWEQFF.

The table lists this clonotype with a few counts. This chain uses TRBV12-3 or TRBV12-4 with TRBJ1-3, with a possible D match to TRBD1 (5 bases). V lost 2 bases to trimming and J lost 4 bases, with 9 bases between them. There are 14 residues in the CDR3. CDR3 DNA sequence: TGTGCCAGCAGTTTATCGGCAGGGGGAAACACCATATATTTT. Translated, it gives CASSLSAGGNTIYF.

V usage is TRBV11-2 and J usage is TRBJ2-1; no definite D call. CDR1 is SGHAT, CDR2 FQNNGV, per germline. The CDR3 runs to 16 residues. V gave up 1 base and J gave up 7 bases, with 17 bases separating them. CDR3 DNA sequence: TGTGCCAGCAGCTTAGTAGGGCGGCCCCTATCAAATGAGCAGTTCTTC. It is translated as CASSLVGRPLSNEQFF.

CDR3 amino acids: CASSVKTGGADTQYF. The CDR3 DNA reads as TGTGCCAGCAGCGTAAAGACAGGGGGGGCAGATACGCAGTATTTT. The rearrangement links TRBV9 to TRBJ2-3, with 9 bases fitting TRBD1. The V gene end was trimmed by 1 base and the J gene end by 4 bases; junction bases not matched to a gene: 4. The germline V gene has CDR1 SGDLS and CDR2 YYNGEE. CDR3 length: 15 amino acids. Combining the CDR3 with reference TRBV9 and TRBJ2-3 gives the whole variable domain DSGVTQTPKHLITATGQRVTLRCSPRSGDLSVYWYQQSLDQGLQFLIQYYNGEERAKGNILERFSAQQFPDLHSELNLSSLELGDSALYFCASSVKTGGADTQYFGPGTRLTVL.

This clonotype was detected a few times. This chain joins TRBV19 and TRBJ1-2; D might be TRBD1 (5 bases). The CDR3 length is 15 residues. V lost 3 bases, J lost 3 bases, and 14 bases lay in between. Per germline, CDR1 LNHDA and CDR2 SQIVND (reference sequence). CDR3 coding DNA: TGTGCCAGTAGTATGGCAGGGCGCCAACACTATGGCTACACCTTC. Translation: CASSMAGRQHYGYTF.

The sample holds many counts of this clonotype. The V and J genes are TRBV13 and TRBJ2-7, with D perhaps TRBD1 (5 bases). Germline assignment: CDR1 PRHDT and CDR2 FYEKMQ (reference sequence). The CDR3 is 15 residues long. V lost 0 bases and J 6 bases, leaving 15 bases between the germline ends. CDR3 coding DNA: TGTGCCAGCAGCTTAGGCGAACAGGCCCTATCCGAGCAGTACTTC. Translation: CASSLGEQALSEQYF.

This clonotype has ten or more counts. The chain is built from TRBV7-9 and TRBJ2-5, with 12 bases matching TRBD2. Germline V gene data show CDR1 as SEHNR and CDR2 as FQNEAQ (reference sequence). The CDR3 spans 17 residues. The V segment lost 7 bases and the J segment 4 bases; nucleotides outside the gene matches: 13. CDR3 residues: CASIPAELAGGRETQYF. CDR3 nucleotide sequence: TGTGCCAGCATCCCCGCAGAGCTAGCGGGGGGGCGAGAGACCCAGTACTTC.

This rearrangement joins TRBV28 to TRBJ1-4; no firm D call. Germline V gives CDR1 MDHEN, CDR2 SYDVKM. V was shortened by 3 bases and J by 7 bases, with 18 bases between the two germline ends. This CDR3 has 16 residues. The CDR3 region is CASSFAESASGEKLFF. CDR3 coding DNA: TGTGCCAGCAGTTTTGCGGAATCCGCTTCTGGTGAAAAACTGTTTTTT.

This clonotype was observed at least ten times. The CDR3 sequence: CASSRGLDPYEQYF. The CDR3 DNA is TGTGCCAGCAGCAGGGGACTGGATCCCTACGAGCAGTACTTC. The chain uses TRBV7-9 and TRBJ2-7, with D possibly being TRBD2 (6 bases). The germline gives CDR1 SEHNR, CDR2 FQNEAQ (reference sequence). Trimming shortened V by 5 bases and J by 2 bases, and 13 bases separated the two germline ends. The CDR3 is 14 amino acids. Looking up the rest from reference TRBV7-9 and TRBJ2-7 gives the full variable domain: DTGVSQNPRHKITKRGQNVTFRCDPISEHNRLYWYRQTLGQGPEFLTYFQNEAQLEKSRLLSDRFSAERPKGSFSTLEIQRTEQGDSAMYLCASSRGLDPYEQYFGPGTRLTVT.

CDR3 amino acids: CASSPSYTTGSYGYTF. DNA of the CDR3: TGTGCCAGCAGCCCATCCTACACGACAGGGTCGTATGGCTACACCTTC. The V gene is TRBV3-1, the J gene TRBJ1-2; 7 bases fit TRBD1. CDR1 is LGHDT and CDR2 is YNNKEL in the germline V gene (reference sequence). This CDR3 has 16 residues. J lost 5 bases, V lost 4 bases, and 13 bases had no gene match.

The chain recombines TRBV3-1 with TRBJ2-5, with no clear D. V shed 8 bases and J shed 5 bases, with 12 bases lying between them. The CDR3 runs to 12 residues. Germline V CDR1 and CDR2: LGHDT, YNNKEL (reference sequence). The CDR3 DNA is TGTGCCAGCGCGACTGCGCAGGAGACCCAGTACTTC. Residues: CASATAQETQYF.

CDR3 loop: CATRPSQRGGDTQYF. CDR3 nucleotide sequence: TGTGCCACCCGCCCTTCTCAGCGGGGGGGAGATACGCAGTATTTT. V usage is TRBV9 and J usage is TRBJ2-3, with 10 bases lining up with TRBD2. This CDR3 contains 15 residues. Trimming took 9 bases from V and 5 from J; bases not matched to a gene: 12. Germline CDR1 reads SGDLS; CDR2 reads YYNGEE.

The sample holds a few counts of this clonotype. The DNA of the CDR3 is TGTGCCAGCAGTTACTTGGCAGCCGGCCTCCCTGAGCAGTTCTTC. As protein: CASSYLAAGLPEQFF. V usage is TRBV6-5 and J usage is TRBJ2-1; D is ambiguous. The V end was cut by 1 base, the J end by 9 bases, with 16 bases between. Germline V CDR1 and CDR2: MNHEY, SVGAGI. The CDR3 has 15 amino acids.

Remarks on this clonotype: The germline gene is not matched at one end of the junction; a read error may be the cause. The CDR3: CASPPTSDEQFF. The CDR3 DNA reads as TGTGCCAGCCCACCTACTAGCGATGAGCAGTTCTTC. The chain carries TRBV18 and TRBJ2-1, with 7 bases that match TRBD2. The CDR3 spans 12 residues. Germline CDR1 is KGHSH and CDR2 is LQKENI.

This clonotype occurred many times. This chain uses TRBV27 with TRBJ2-7; weak D call: TRBD2 (6 bases). The CDR3 spans 15 residues. CDR1 and CDR2 (germline): MNHEY, SMNVEV (reference sequence). The V end lost 2 bases, the J end lost 1 base, and 12 bases lay between the germline ends. Written as DNA, the CDR3 is TGTGCCAGCAGTTTACACCGGGACTTGTCCTACGAGCAGTACTTC. This encodes CASSLHRDLSYEQYF.

The chain uses TRBV14 and TRBJ2-5; D is ambiguous. The length of the CDR3 is 14 residues. Germline CDR1 and CDR2: SGHDN and FVKESK. Deletions cut 3 bases from V and 4 bases from J, with 12 bases between. The CDR3 region has the DNA TGTGCCAGCAGCCAGGGAACGGCGCCAGAGACCCAGTACTTC. Its protein product is CASSQGTAPETQYF.

This chain connects TRBV20-1 to TRBJ2-6, with 8 bases matching TRBD1. The germline V gene encodes CDR1 DFQATT and CDR2 SNEGSKA (reference sequence). This CDR3 spans 15 amino acids. V gave up 3 bases and J gave up 4 bases; unmatched junction bases: 5. CDR3: CSARTGVGGANVLTF. The CDR3, as DNA: TGCAGTGCTAGGACAGGGGTAGGAGGGGCCAACGTCCTGACTTTC.

This clonotype came up many times. V usage is TRBV11-2 and J usage is TRBJ1-2; D may be TRBD1 (5 bases). Germline V gene sequence: CDR1 SGHAT, CDR2 FQNNGV. The CDR3 consists of 14 residues. Trimming took 4 bases from V and 4 from J, leaving 13 bases between them. CDR3 bases: TGTGCCAGCAGCTCCGGGGCAGGGCGCTATGGCTACACCTTC. Residues: CASSSGAGRYGYTF.

This clonotype was seen a few times. The chain joins TRBV12-5 to TRBJ1-1, with D tentatively TRBD1 (5 bases). Trimming left V 1 base short and J 1 base short, with 7 bases between. The CDR3 has 14 residues. Germline-derived CDR1 and CDR2 are LGHNT and FRNRAP. CDR3 sequence: CASGLGDPNTEAFF. DNA of the CDR3: TGTGCTAGTGGTTTGGGGGACCCGAACACTGAAGCTTTCTTT.

This clonotype was counted at least ten times. The V gene is TRBV12-5, the J gene TRBJ1-1, with D possibly TRBD1 on 5 matching bases. The V end lost 3 bases, the J end lost 4 bases, and 9 bases lay between the germline ends. CDR3 size: 13 residues. The germline V gene has CDR1 LGHNT and CDR2 FRNRAP. CDR3 coding DNA: TGTGCTAGTGGTTTCGGGGCTGGCACTGAAGCTTTCTTT. Translated: CASGFGAGTEAFF.

This clonotype was found many times. This sequence joins TRBV11-2 and TRBJ2-2, with 8 nucleotides matching TRBD1. This CDR3 region has 16 residues. Trimming took 4 bases from V and 3 from J; bases not matched to a gene: 7. The germline gives CDR1 SGHAT, CDR2 FQNNGV. This CDR3 is CASSSLDREDTGELFF. The DNA for the CDR3 is TGTGCCAGCAGCTCCCTGGACAGGGAGGACACCGGGGAGCTGTTTTTT.

A few counts support this clonotype. This chain uses TRBV27 with TRBJ1-2; 9 nucleotides match TRBD1. The CDR3 loop spans 12 amino acids. With 6 bases clipped from V and 6 bases from J, the junction kept 2 bases outside the gene matches. Per the germline V gene, CDR1 is MNHEY and CDR2 is SMNVEV (reference sequence). The CDR3, as DNA: TGTGCCAGCAGAAGGACAGGGGATGGCTACACCTTC. Its translation: CASRRTGDGYTF.

With regard to this clonotype: This may be a read error: a much more frequent sequence differs by one nucleotide. DNA of the CDR3: TGTCCCAGCAGCCAAGATGACGAGGGAAGCAGGGCCTACGAGCAGTACTTC. Amino acids: CPSSQDDEGSRAYEQYF. V is TRBV3-1 and J is TRBJ2-7; D may be TRBD1 or TRBD2 (5 bases each). The CDR3 is made up of 17 amino acids. Germline CDR1 LGHDT, CDR2 YNNKEL (reference sequence).